A selection of T cell receptor beta chains follows, all from one sample in a study of blood T cell repertoires in COVID-19. Sequencing used immunoSEQ multiplex PCR; TCRdb keeps in-frame clones, though not all of them. The sample has fewer than 150,000 clones, roughly 84% seen once. The sequencing input was PBMCs or T cells enriched from blood (not recorded which). The receptors were gathered from a man aged 50 to 59 in a cohort exposed to, infected with or recovered from COVID-19 (not recorded which). The conserved cysteine and the conserved F or W are not part of the CDR3 here. D genes are given only for firm matches. Only some rows state a clone size, as once, few, many or a class for expanded clones.

clone size: -; J gene: TRBJ2-5; V gene: TRBV5-5; D gene: TRBD2; CDR3 protein: ASSLRLAGYQETQY
clone size: -; J gene: TRBJ1-6; V gene: TRBV28; D gene: -; CDR3 protein: ASSRTGKGNSPLH
clone size: -; J gene: TRBJ1-2; V gene: TRBV7-2; D gene: -; CDR3 protein: ASSLDINNYGYT
clone size: -; J gene: TRBJ2-3; V gene: TRBV19; D gene: TRBD2; CDR3 protein: ASSTALAGVDTQY
clone size: -; J gene: TRBJ1-1; V gene: TRBV7-9; D gene: -; CDR3 protein: ASSLVGQGSEAF
clone size: -; J gene: TRBJ2-1; V gene: TRBV15; D gene: TRBD2; CDR3 protein: ATSARTSGWSSYNEQF
clone size: -; J gene: TRBJ2-3; V gene: TRBV7-9; D gene: TRBD1; CDR3 protein: ASSFRDSHLTDTQY
clone size: -; J gene: TRBJ1-5; V gene: TRBV24-1; D gene: -; CDR3 protein: ATSDPGGGPQH
clone size: -; J gene: TRBJ2-7; V gene: TRBV5-1; D gene: TRBD2; CDR3 protein: ASSFGGGSYEQY
clone size: -; J gene: TRBJ2-2; V gene: TRBV11-3; D gene: TRBD2; CDR3 protein: ASSLGGLAGAGELF
clone size: -; J gene: TRBJ2-1; V gene: TRBV4-1; D gene: TRBD2; CDR3 protein: ASSQDRGLAGLGGGNEQF
clone size: -; J gene: TRBJ2-2; V gene: TRBV27; D gene: -; CDR3 protein: ASSPHLGRINTGELF
clone size: once; J gene: TRBJ1-5; V gene: TRBV7-4; D gene: -; CDR3 protein: ASSAQTGTTKNQPQH
clone size: once; J gene: TRBJ2-2; V gene: TRBV5-6; D gene: TRBD1; CDR3 protein: ASQMTGGGELF
clone size: -; J gene: TRBJ1-5; V gene: TRBV19; D gene: -; CDR3 protein: ASSTIAGRVAQPQH
clone size: few; J gene: TRBJ1-5; V gene: TRBV10-2; D gene: -; CDR3 protein: ASSESRLGGNQPQH
clone size: once; J gene: TRBJ2-7; V gene: TRBV7-9; D gene: -; CDR3 protein: ASSFGTFYEQY
clone size: -; J gene: TRBJ1-1; V gene: TRBV7-2; D gene: -; CDR3 protein: ASSYQGLGTEAF
clone size: -; J gene: TRBJ2-7; V gene: TRBV3-1/TRBV3-2; D gene: -; CDR3 protein: ASSFKLAEQY
clone size: -; J gene: TRBJ1-1; V gene: TRBV7-2; D gene: TRBD1; CDR3 protein: ASSFTGVSTEAF
clone size: -; J gene: TRBJ2-5; V gene: TRBV3-1/TRBV3-2; D gene: -; CDR3 protein: ASSQSGIETQY
clone size: few; J gene: TRBJ1-2; V gene: TRBV5-1; D gene: -; CDR3 protein: ASRTGSDWGYT
clone size: -; J gene: TRBJ1-2; V gene: TRBV9; D gene: TRBD1; CDR3 protein: ASSVGQGMDGYT
clone size: once; J gene: TRBJ2-1; V gene: TRBV7-2; D gene: -; CDR3 protein: ASSLLGIASSYNEQF
clone size: -; J gene: TRBJ2-7; V gene: TRBV11-2; D gene: -; CDR3 protein: ASSSQVGYEQY
clone size: -; J gene: TRBJ2-7; V gene: TRBV7-2; D gene: TRBD2; CDR3 protein: ASSSGGSAYEQY
clone size: -; J gene: TRBJ2-3; V gene: TRBV10-1; D gene: TRBD2; CDR3 protein: ASSGTSGVTDTQY
clone size: -; J gene: TRBJ2-5; V gene: TRBV10-3; D gene: TRBD2; CDR3 protein: AITRTSGGQETQY
clone size: -; J gene: TRBJ2-2; V gene: TRBV30; D gene: TRBD2; CDR3 protein: AWSGYSGGPNTGELF
clone size: -; J gene: TRBJ2-2; V gene: TRBV28; D gene: -; CDR3 protein: ASKLDKVRTGELF
clone size: once; J gene: TRBJ2-2; V gene: TRBV5-4; D gene: TRBD1; CDR3 protein: ASSLATGDTGELF
clone size: once; J gene: TRBJ1-6; V gene: TRBV15; D gene: -; CDR3 protein: ATRDSNSPLH
clone size: -; J gene: TRBJ1-2; V gene: TRBV28; D gene: -; CDR3 protein: ASSLAGGGYT
clone size: -; J gene: TRBJ2-1; V gene: TRBV19; D gene: TRBD2; CDR3 protein: ASSPETSGGRAEQF
clone size: once; J gene: TRBJ2-7; V gene: TRBV9; D gene: TRBD1; CDR3 protein: ASSGGTASYEQY
clone size: -; J gene: TRBJ1-3; V gene: TRBV2; D gene: -; CDR3 protein: ASMTAGNTIY
clone size: -; J gene: TRBJ2-4; V gene: TRBV27; D gene: TRBD2; CDR3 protein: ASSRGGGGKNIQY
clone size: -; J gene: TRBJ2-1; V gene: TRBV6-2/TRBV6-3; D gene: TRBD2; CDR3 protein: ASSYLLAGGRSLSYNEQF